This T cell receptor beta chain was observed in a study of CD8+ T cells in alopecia areata. This CDR3 region has 14 residues. Trimming removed 3 bases from V and 6 bases from J, with 17 bases in between. Germline CDR1 and CDR2: GTSNPN and SVGIG (reference sequence). Overall study results and limits: Higher clonality was seen in lesional scalp than in normal scalp, especially in alopecia totalis/universalis.

This clone occurred a few times. No antigen is known for it. It was from PBMCs that CD4+ and CD8+ T cells were sorted. The authors extracted RNA and reverse transcribed it into cDNA as the sequencing template. Sequencing was performed with immunoSEQ multiplex PCR; in TCRdb, only in-frame clones are kept and a portion is missing. The table shows some 110,000 clones, with 55% to 65% occurring only once. This TCR was sampled from a human donor in good health. Sample: CD4+ T cells sorted from blood. The V call is TRBV30, the J call TRBJ1-1, with unresolved D. DNA of the CDR3: TGTGCCTGGAGCCCCGATTCGGGTAGACCTGAAGCTTTCTTT. Protein: CAWSPDSGRPEAFF.